The 25 T cell receptor beta chains below come from one sample, sequenced in a study of cytomegalovirus exposure and HLA in healthy donors. A multiplex PCR was run with 60 Vbeta primers and 13 Jbeta primers. Repertoires were generated with immunoSEQ multiplex PCR, while TCRdb's copy carries only in-frame clones and drops some. The sample has under 55,000 clones, around 70% seen once. Sequencing was performed on PBMCs. The receptors were sampled from a man aged 18 to 35 in good health and CMV-seronegative.

This chain connects TRBV7-9 to TRBJ1-4; possible D gene TRBD1, 5 bases. CDR1 and CDR2 (germline): SEHNR, FQNEAQ (reference sequence). This CDR3 comprises 15 residues. The V and J ends lost 5 bases and 6 bases respectively, with 16 bases between them. CDR3 coding DNA: TGTGCCAGCAGCCGCTCCGGGGGTCCTGATGAAAAACTGTTTTTT. Amino acids: CASSRSGGPDEKLFF.

The CDR3 nucleotides are TGCAGCGTTGTGGGGGTGATACGGGTGGAGGGGGGGACATCCTACAATGAGCAGTTCTTC. This sequence encodes CSVVGVIRVEGGTSYNEQFF. The genes are TRBV29-1 and TRBJ2-1, with a weak D call TRBD2 (7 bases). This CDR3 spans 20 amino acids. Per germline, CDR1 SQVTM and CDR2 ANQGSEA. V was clipped by 4 bases and J by 1 base, with 29 bases between them.

V and J are TRBV27 and TRBJ1-5; TRBD1 might be the D (5 bases). Germline V lookup: CDR1 MNHEY, CDR2 SMNVEV (reference sequence). Deletions cut 6 bases from V and 2 bases from J, with 17 bases between. This CDR3 is built from 16 residues. The CDR3: CASSSGTGGGNQPQHF. CDR3 nucleotides: TGTGCCAGCAGCTCCGGTACGGGGGGGGGCAATCAGCCCCAGCATTTT.

The chain carries TRBV30 and TRBJ1-5; the D is unclear. Trimming shortened V by 2 bases and J by 6 bases, and 8 bases separated the two germline ends. The CDR3 consists of 12 residues. In germline, CDR1 is GTSNPN, CDR2 SVGIG (reference sequence). CDR3 bases: TGTGCCTGGAGTAAGGACTTTCAGCCCCAGCATTTT. Translated, it gives CAWSKDFQPQHF.

In this sample, this clone turned up once. The rearrangement links TRBV10-1 to TRBJ2-5; D might be TRBD1 (5 bases). Germline V gene lookup returns CDR1 WNHNN and CDR2 SYGVQD (reference sequence). V lost 6 bases and J 1 base, leaving 9 bases between the germline ends. This CDR3 comprises 13 residues. CDR3 loop: CASSRDSQETQYF. Here the CDR3 DNA reads TGCGCCAGCAGCAGGGATTCCCAAGAGACCCAGTACTTC.

The rearrangement uses TRBV6-4 and TRBJ1-1; 9 positions match TRBD1. This CDR3 is built from 16 residues. Germline V gene data show CDR1 as MRHNA and CDR2 as SNTAGT. The J segment lost 0 bases and the V segment lost 5 bases, leaving 7 bases of the junction unmatched. DNA of the CDR3: TGTGCCAGCAGTCCAACAGGGGGCATAATGAACACTGAAGCTTTCTTT. It is translated as CASSPTGGIMNTEAFF.

V gene TRBV29-1 combines with J gene TRBJ2-7, with a tentative D call TRBD1 (6 bases). The CDR3 runs to 12 residues. The germline V gene encodes CDR1 SQVTM and CDR2 ANQGSEA. Deletions cut 4 bases from V and 6 bases from J, with 13 bases between. The CDR3: CSVGPQGSEQYF. CDR3 sequence (DNA): TGCAGCGTTGGGCCACAGGGTTCCGAGCAGTACTTC.

The chain recombines TRBV11-2 with TRBJ1-2, with 8 nucleotides matching TRBD1. Trimming took 1 base from V and 4 from J; bases not matched to a gene: 8. CDR3 length: 16 amino acids. The germline gives CDR1 SGHAT, CDR2 FQNNGV. The CDR3: CASSLGAGQGLYGYTF. The DNA of the CDR3 is TGTGCCAGCAGCTTAGGTGCCGGACAGGGCCTCTATGGCTACACCTTC.

The chain combines TRBV6-5 with TRBJ1-6, with D perhaps TRBD1 (6 bases). From germline, CDR1 is MNHEY and CDR2 SVGAGI. Trimming took off 6 bases at V and 7 bases at J, with 13 bases between the two ends. The CDR3 sequence is 14 residues long. CDR3 loop: CASSLGQYNSPLHF. The DNA for the CDR3 is TGTGCCAGCAGCCTCGGACAGTACAATTCACCCCTCCACTTT.

This clone was detected a few times. The rearrangement uses TRBV6-1 and TRBJ1-5; 10 bases are shared with TRBD1. In germline, CDR1 is MNHNS, CDR2 SASEGT. V trimming: 6 bases; J trimming: 6 bases; junction bases outside the gene matches: 8. The CDR3 spans 15 residues. CDR3 DNA sequence: TGTGCCAGCAGCTTCGGGACAGGGGAAGTTCAGCCCCAGCATTTT. Amino acids: CASSFGTGEVQPQHF.

This clone was seen a handful of times. The chain's CDR3 is CASSLSGKDTQYF. Written as DNA, the CDR3 is TGTGCCAGCAGTCTGAGCGGGAAAGATACGCAGTATTTT. The genes are TRBV6-5 and TRBJ2-3; 7 nucleotides line up with TRBD2. V lost 5 bases and J lost 5; bases outside the gene matches: 4. Germline loops: CDR1 MNHEY, CDR2 SVGAGI. This CDR3 region has 13 residues.

The chain has TRBV30 and TRBJ2-4; TRBD2 aligns across 11 bases. Trimming removed 1 base from V and 0 bases from J; junction bases left unmatched: 5. The CDR3 totals 17 residues. Germline-derived CDR1 and CDR2 are GTSNPN and SVGIG (reference sequence). This CDR3 is CAWSAGTSGRAKNIQYF. The CDR3 bases are TGTGCCTGGAGTGCCGGGACTAGCGGACGAGCCAAAAACATTCAGTACTTC.

The chain recombines TRBV4-1 with TRBJ2-7, with D perhaps matching TRBD1 (5 bases). This CDR3 has 15 amino acids. The germline gives CDR1 MGHRA, CDR2 YSYEKL. Trimming took off 5 bases at V and 0 bases at J, with 14 bases between the two ends. The CDR3 is CASSFDRGVSYEQYF. Here the CDR3 DNA reads TGCGCCAGCAGCTTCGATAGGGGTGTCTCCTACGAGCAGTACTTC.

A single count supports this clone. V usage is TRBV4-2 and J usage is TRBJ2-1, with 7 bases that match TRBD2. Trimming removed 5 bases from V and 2 bases from J; junction bases left unmatched: 9. Germline lookup yields CDR1 LGHNA and CDR2 YNFKEQ. This CDR3 comprises 16 residues. This CDR3 is CASSSEPGGTYNEQFF. CDR3 coding DNA: TGTGCCAGCAGCTCAGAACCGGGGGGAACCTACAATGAGCAGTTCTTC.

The chain employs TRBV6-1 and TRBJ1-5; D gene ambiguous. V dropped 4 bases and J dropped 10 bases, with 23 bases sitting between them. CDR1 is MNHNS, CDR2 SASEGT, per germline. The CDR3 sequence is 16 residues long. The CDR3 region has the DNA TGTGCCAGCAGTGCCTTGTGGCGCGGCGGCTATAACCCCCAGCATTTT. It is translated as CASSALWRGGYNPQHF.

The rearrangement uses TRBV13 and TRBJ1-5; 10 nucleotides agree with TRBD1. Germline CDR1 PRHDT, CDR2 FYEKMQ (reference sequence). The CDR3 runs 14 residues. Trimming cost V 5 bases and J 5 bases; bases outside gene matches: 3. The CDR3 DNA is TGTGCCAGCAGCCCAGGACAGGGGGATCAGCCCCAGCATTTT. Protein: CASSPGQGDQPQHF.

This chain connects TRBV2 to TRBJ2-4, with a weak D call TRBD2 (5 bases). Germline V gives CDR1 SNHLY, CDR2 FYNNEI. Trimming stripped 7 bases from V and 1 base from J, with 8 bases between. The CDR3 runs to 13 residues. The CDR3 is CASTRGAKNIQYF. CDR3 nucleotide sequence: TGTGCCAGCACCCGCGGGGCCAAAAACATTCAGTACTTC. Full variable domain (rest looked up from reference TRBV2 and TRBJ2-4): EPEVTQTPSHQVTQMGQEVILRCVPISNHLYFYWYRQILGQKVEFLVSFYNNEISEKSEIFDDQFSVERPDGSNFTLKIRSTKLEDSAMYFCASTRGAKNIQYFGAGTRLSVL.

The chain combines TRBV10-3 with TRBJ1-6; a weak D match, TRBD1 (6 bases). Germline V gene sequence: CDR1 ENHRY, CDR2 SYGVKD. CDR3 size: 15 residues. V lost 3 bases, J lost 6 bases, and 12 bases lay in between. CDR3 sequence (DNA): TGTGCCATCAGTGATAGGGGGGGCTCTAATTCACCCCTCCACTTT. Translated, it gives CAISDRGGSNSPLHF.

This clone appeared a few times. The V call is TRBV29-1, the J call TRBJ2-1; 7 bases match TRBD2. There are 17 residues in the CDR3. Germline CDR1 reads SQVTM; CDR2 reads ANQGSEA. After removal of 1 base from V and 0 bases from J, the junction contained 9 bases not matched to a gene. The CDR3 reads CSVEGFPTSSSYNEQFF. CDR3 in DNA: TGCAGCGTTGAAGGCTTCCCGACTAGCTCCTCCTACAATGAGCAGTTCTTC.

The V call is TRBV7-6, the J call TRBJ2-7; TRBD2 agrees at 13 bases. The V gene end was trimmed by 4 bases and the J gene end by 2 bases; junction bases not matched to a gene: 2. CDR3 size: 15 residues. Germline CDR1 and CDR2: SGHVS and FNYEAQ. The CDR3 sequence: CASSSGTSGTYEQYF. In DNA form, the CDR3 reads TGTGCCAGCAGCTCCGGGACTAGCGGGACCTACGAGCAGTACTTC.

CDR3 DNA: TGTGCCATAAATGACCCAACGAGCGGAAACATTCAGTACTTC. The encoded protein is CAINDPTSGNIQYF. The V and J genes are TRBV10-3 and TRBJ2-4; D may be TRBD2 (5 bases). V lost 9 bases and J 6 bases, leaving 18 bases between the germline ends. This CDR3 contains 14 residues. CDR1 is ENHRY, CDR2 SYGVKD, per germline.

The chain links TRBV2 to TRBJ2-1, with 14 bases matching TRBD2. CDR1 and CDR2 from the germline V gene are SNHLY and FYNNEI. J gave up 6 bases and V 1 base, and 5 bases lay outside the gene matches. The CDR3 totals 17 residues. The CDR3 DNA sequence: TGTGCCAGCAGTGAAGAACGACTAGCGGGAGGGCCCAATGAGCAGTTCTTC. It yields the protein CASSEERLAGGPNEQFF.

The chain employs TRBV7-2 and TRBJ1-5, with D hard to call. The germline V gene encodes CDR1 SGHTA and CDR2 FQGNSA. V was pared by 4 bases and J by 2 bases, with 9 bases between. The CDR3 is made up of 14 amino acids. CDR3 sequence: CASSSQTGNQPQHF. DNA for the CDR3: TGTGCCAGCAGCTCTCAAACTGGCAATCAGCCCCAGCATTTT.

This chain joins TRBV28 and TRBJ1-1; 10 bases agree with TRBD1. Trimming removed 3 bases from V and 1 base from J; junction bases left unmatched: 2. Germline V gene data show CDR1 as MDHEN and CDR2 as SYDVKM. The CDR3 has 15 amino acids. CDR3 residues: CASSFGDRGNTEAFF. CDR3 DNA sequence: TGTGCCAGCAGTTTCGGGGACAGGGGGAACACTGAAGCTTTCTTT.

The chain carries TRBV9 and TRBJ2-3, with 10 bases identical to TRBD1. J gave up 3 bases and V 4 bases, and 8 bases lay outside the gene matches. Germline V gives CDR1 SGDLS, CDR2 YYNGEE. This CDR3 is built from 16 residues. CDR3 amino acids: CASSPRTGGLTDTQYF. For the CDR3, the DNA is TGTGCCAGCAGCCCCCGGACAGGGGGTCTTACAGATACGCAGTATTTT.